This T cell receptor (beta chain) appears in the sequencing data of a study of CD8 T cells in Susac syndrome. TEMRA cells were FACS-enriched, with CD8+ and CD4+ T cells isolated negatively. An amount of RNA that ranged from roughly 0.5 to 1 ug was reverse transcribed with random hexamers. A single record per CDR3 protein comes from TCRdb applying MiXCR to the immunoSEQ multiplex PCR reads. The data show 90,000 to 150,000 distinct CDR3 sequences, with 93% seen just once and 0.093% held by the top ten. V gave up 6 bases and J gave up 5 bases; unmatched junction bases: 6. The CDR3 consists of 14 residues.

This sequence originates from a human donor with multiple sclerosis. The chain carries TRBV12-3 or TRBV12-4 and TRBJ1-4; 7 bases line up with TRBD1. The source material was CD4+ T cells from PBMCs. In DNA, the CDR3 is TGTGCCAGCAGGCGGACAGGAGAAAATGAAAAACTGTTTTTT. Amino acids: CASRRTGENEKLFF.